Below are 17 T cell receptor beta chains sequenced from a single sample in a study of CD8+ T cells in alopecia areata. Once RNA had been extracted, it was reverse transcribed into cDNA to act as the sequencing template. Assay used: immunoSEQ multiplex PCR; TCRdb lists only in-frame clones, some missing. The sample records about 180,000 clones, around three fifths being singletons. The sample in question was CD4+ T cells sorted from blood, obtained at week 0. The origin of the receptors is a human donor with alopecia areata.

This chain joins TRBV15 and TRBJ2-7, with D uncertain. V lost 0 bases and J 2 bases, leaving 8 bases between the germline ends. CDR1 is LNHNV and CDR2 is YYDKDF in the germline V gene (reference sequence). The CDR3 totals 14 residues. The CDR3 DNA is TGTGCCACCAGCAGAGATGCCGGAACCTACGAGCAGTACTTC. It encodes CATSRDAGTYEQYF.

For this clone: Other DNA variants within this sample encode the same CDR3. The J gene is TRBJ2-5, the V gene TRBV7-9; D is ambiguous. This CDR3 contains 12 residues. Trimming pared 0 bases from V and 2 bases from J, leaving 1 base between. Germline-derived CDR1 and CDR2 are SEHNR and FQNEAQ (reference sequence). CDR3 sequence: CASSLAQETQYF. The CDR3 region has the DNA TGTGCCAGCAGCTTAGCTCAAGAGACCCAGTACTTC. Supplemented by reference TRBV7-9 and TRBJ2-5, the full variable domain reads DTGVSQNPRHKITKRGQNVTFRCDPISEHNRLYWYRQTLGQGPEFLTYFQNEAQLEKSRLLSDRFSAERPKGSFSTLEIQRTEQGDSAMYLCASSLAQETQYFGPGTRLLVL.

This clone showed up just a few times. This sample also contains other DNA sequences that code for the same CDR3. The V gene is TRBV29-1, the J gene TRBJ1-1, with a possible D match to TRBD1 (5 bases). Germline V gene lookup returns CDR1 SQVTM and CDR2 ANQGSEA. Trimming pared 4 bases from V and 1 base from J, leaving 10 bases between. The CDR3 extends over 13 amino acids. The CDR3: CSVGRQTNTEAFF. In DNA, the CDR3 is TGCAGCGTTGGGAGACAGACGAACACTGAAGCTTTCTTT.

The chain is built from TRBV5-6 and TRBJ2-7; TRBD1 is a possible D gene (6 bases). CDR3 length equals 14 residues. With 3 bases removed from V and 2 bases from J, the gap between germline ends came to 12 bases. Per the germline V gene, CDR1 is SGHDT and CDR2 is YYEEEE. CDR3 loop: CASSSTGSTYEQYF. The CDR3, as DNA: TGTGCCAGCAGCTCGACAGGTTCAACCTACGAGCAGTACTTC. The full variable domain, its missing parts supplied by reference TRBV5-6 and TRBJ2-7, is DAGVTQSPTHLIKTRGQQVTLRCSPKSGHDTVSWYQQALGQGPQFIFQYYEEEERQRGNFPDRFSGHQFPNYSSELNVNALLLGDSALYLCASSSTGSTYEQYFGPGTRLTVT.

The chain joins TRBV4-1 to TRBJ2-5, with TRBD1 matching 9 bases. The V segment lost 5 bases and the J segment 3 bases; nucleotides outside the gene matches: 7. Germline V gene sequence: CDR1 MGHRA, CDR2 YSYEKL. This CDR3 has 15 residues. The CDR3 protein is CASSSWGQGKETQYF. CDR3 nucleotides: TGCGCCAGCAGCAGTTGGGGACAGGGTAAAGAGACCCAGTACTTC.

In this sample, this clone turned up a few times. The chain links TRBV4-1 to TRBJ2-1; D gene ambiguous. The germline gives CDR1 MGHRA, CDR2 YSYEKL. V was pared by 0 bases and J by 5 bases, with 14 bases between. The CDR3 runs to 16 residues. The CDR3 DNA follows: TGCGCCAGCAGCCAAGATAAAGGCTCAGCTAACAATGAGCAGTTCTTC. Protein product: CASSQDKGSANNEQFF.

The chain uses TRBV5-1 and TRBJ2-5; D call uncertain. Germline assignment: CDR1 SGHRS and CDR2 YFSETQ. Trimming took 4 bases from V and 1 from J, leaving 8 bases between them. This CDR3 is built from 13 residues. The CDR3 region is CASSTPFQETQYF. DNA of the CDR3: TGCGCCAGCAGCACCCCTTTCCAAGAGACCCAGTACTTC.

The CDR3: CAWSVMTGRNSPLHF. CDR3 nucleotides: TGTGCCTGGAGTGTGATGACAGGGAGGAATTCACCCCTCCACTTT. The V and J genes are TRBV30 and TRBJ1-6; 7 nucleotides match TRBD1. V trimming: 0 bases; J trimming: 7 bases; junction bases outside the gene matches: 6. Germline-derived CDR1 and CDR2 are GTSNPN and SVGIG (reference sequence). The CDR3 runs 15 residues.

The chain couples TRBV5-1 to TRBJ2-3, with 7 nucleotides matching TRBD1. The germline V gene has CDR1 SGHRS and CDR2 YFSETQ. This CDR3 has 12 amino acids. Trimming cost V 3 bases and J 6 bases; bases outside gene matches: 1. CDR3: CASSYRGDTQYF. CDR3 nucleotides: TGCGCCAGCAGCTACAGGGGTGATACGCAGTATTTT.

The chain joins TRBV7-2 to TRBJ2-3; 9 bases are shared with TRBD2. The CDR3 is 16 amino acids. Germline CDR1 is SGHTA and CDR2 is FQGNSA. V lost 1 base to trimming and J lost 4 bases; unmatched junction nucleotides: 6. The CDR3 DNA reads TGTGCCAGCAGCTTAGTAGGCGGGGGGGTACCAGATACGCAGTATTTT. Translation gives CASSLVGGGVPDTQYF.

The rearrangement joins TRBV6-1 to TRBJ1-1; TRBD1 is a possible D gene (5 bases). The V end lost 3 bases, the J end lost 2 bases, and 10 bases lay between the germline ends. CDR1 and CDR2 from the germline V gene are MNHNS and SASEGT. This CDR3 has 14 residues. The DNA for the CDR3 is TGTGCCAGCAGTGACAGGGCATACAACACTGAAGCTTTCTTT. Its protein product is CASSDRAYNTEAFF.

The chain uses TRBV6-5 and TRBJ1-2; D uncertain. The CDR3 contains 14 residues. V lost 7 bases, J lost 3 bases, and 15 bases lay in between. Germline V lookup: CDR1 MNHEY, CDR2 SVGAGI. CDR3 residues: CASTLAGSDYGYTF. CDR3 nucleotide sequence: TGTGCCAGCACCCTAGCCGGTTCTGACTATGGCTACACCTTC.

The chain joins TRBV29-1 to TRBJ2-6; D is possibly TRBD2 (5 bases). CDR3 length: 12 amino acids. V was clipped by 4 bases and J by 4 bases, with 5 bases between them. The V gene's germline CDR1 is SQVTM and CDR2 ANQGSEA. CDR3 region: CSVGEGANVLTF. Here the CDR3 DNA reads TGCAGCGTTGGGGAGGGGGCCAACGTCCTGACTTTC.

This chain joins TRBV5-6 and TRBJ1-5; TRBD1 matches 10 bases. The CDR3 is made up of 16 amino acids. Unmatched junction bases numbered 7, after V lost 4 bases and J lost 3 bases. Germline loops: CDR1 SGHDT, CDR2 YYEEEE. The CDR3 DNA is TGTGCCAGCAGCCGAGACAGGGGGCGGAACAATCAGCCCCAGCATTTT. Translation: CASSRDRGRNNQPQHF.

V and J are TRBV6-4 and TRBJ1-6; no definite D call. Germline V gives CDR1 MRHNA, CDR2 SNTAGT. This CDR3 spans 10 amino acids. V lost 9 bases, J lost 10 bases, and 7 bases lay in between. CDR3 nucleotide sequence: TGTGCCAGGGGGAGGTCACCCCTCCACTTT. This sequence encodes CARGRSPLHF.

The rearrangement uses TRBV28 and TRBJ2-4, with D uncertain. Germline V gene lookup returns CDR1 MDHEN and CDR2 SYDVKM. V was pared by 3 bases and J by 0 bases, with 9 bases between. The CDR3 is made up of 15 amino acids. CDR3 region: CASSFPTGAKNIQYF. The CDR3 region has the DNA TGTGCCAGCAGTTTCCCGACGGGAGCCAAAAACATTCAGTACTTC.

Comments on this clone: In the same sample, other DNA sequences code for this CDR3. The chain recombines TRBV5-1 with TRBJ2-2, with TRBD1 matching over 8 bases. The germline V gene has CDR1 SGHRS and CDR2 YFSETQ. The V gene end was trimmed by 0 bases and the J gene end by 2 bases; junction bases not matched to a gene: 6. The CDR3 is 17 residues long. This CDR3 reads CASSLDVGQGNTGELFF. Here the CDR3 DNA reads TGCGCCAGCAGCTTGGACGTCGGACAGGGAAACACCGGGGAGCTGTTTTTT.